The next 9 T cell receptor beta chains were all read from a single sample in a study of blood T cell repertoires in COVID-19. Data came from immunoSEQ multiplex PCR; TCRdb stores just in-frame clones and leaves some out. The table has around 140,000 clones, about four fifths seen once. Sample: peripheral blood. Every receptor here comes from an older woman with acute or convalescent COVID-19.

The sample holds many counts of this clone. This chain connects TRBV3-1 (or the pseudogene TRBV3-2) to TRBJ2-3; TRBD1 aligns across 7 bases. The CDR3 has 14 amino acids. With 4 bases clipped from V and 1 base from J, the junction kept 2 bases outside the gene matches. CDR1 is LGHDT, CDR2 YNNKEL, per germline (reference sequence). CDR3 bases: TGTGCCAGCAGCCCCCAGGGGGGCACAGATACGCAGTATTTT. Its translation: CASSPQGGTDTQYF.

The chain has TRBV29-1 and TRBJ2-3; 7 bases fit TRBD1. CDR1 and CDR2 (germline): SQVTM, ANQGSEA. Unmatched junction bases numbered 4, after V lost 5 bases and J lost 2 bases. The CDR3 has 13 residues. The DNA of the CDR3 is TGCAGCGTTCTGGGACAGTTCACAGATACGCAGTATTTT. Translation gives CSVLGQFTDTQYF.

The chain joins TRBV5-1 to TRBJ2-2, with D unresolved. This CDR3 spans 15 amino acids. Deletions cut 0 bases from V and 1 base from J, with 7 bases between. The germline CDR1 and CDR2 sequences are SGHRS and YFSETQ. The CDR3 bases are TGCGCCAGCAGCTTGGGAGGCGTGAACACCGGGGAGCTGTTTTTT. Amino acid sequence: CASSLGGVNTGELFF.

This clone appeared many times. The rearrangement links TRBV2 to TRBJ2-2, with TRBD2 matching 10 bases. Germline CDR1 SNHLY, CDR2 FYNNEI. The CDR3 totals 14 residues. Trimming at V came to 6 bases and at J to 5 bases, leaving 3 bases not matched to a gene. For the CDR3, the DNA is TGTGCCAGCAGACTAGCGGGAAGTACCGGGGAGCTGTTTTTT. The encoded protein is CASRLAGSTGELFF.

The CDR3 DNA sequence: TGTGCCAGCAGCTACTATGACACTGAAGCTTTCTTT. Its protein is CASSYYDTEAFF. The chain carries TRBV7-9 and TRBJ1-1, with D unresolved. Germline assignment: CDR1 SEHNR and CDR2 FQNEAQ (reference sequence). The CDR3 has 12 amino acids. Trimming shortened V by 4 bases and J by 3 bases, and 6 bases separated the two germline ends.

The V and J genes are TRBV28 and TRBJ2-7; 8 nucleotides line up with TRBD1. The CDR3 covers 15 residues. The germline V gene has CDR1 MDHEN and CDR2 SYDVKM. Unmatched junction bases numbered 6, after V lost 2 bases and J lost 3 bases. CDR3 nucleotide sequence: TGTGCCAGCAGTTTAGGAACAGGGGGGTACTACGAGCAGTACTTC. This sequence encodes CASSLGTGGYYEQYF.

This sequence joins TRBV30 and TRBJ2-7, with D perhaps TRBD2 (6 bases). Trimming left V 2 bases short and J 4 bases short, with 18 bases between. Germline CDR1 reads GTSNPN; CDR2 reads SVGIG (reference sequence). The CDR3 length is 15 residues. CDR3 bases: TGTGCCTGGAGTATGGGCGGGACTCCCCCTTACGAGCAGTACTTC. Translation gives CAWSMGGTPPYEQYF.

The gene calls are TRBV6-1 and TRBJ1-4; no reliable D call. The CDR3 is made up of 16 amino acids. Germline V gene sequence: CDR1 MNHNS, CDR2 SASEGT. Trimming pared 3 bases from V and 2 bases from J, leaving 13 bases between. Here the CDR3 DNA reads TGTGCCAGCAGTGACCTTGGCGGTTGGACTAATGAAAAACTGTTTTTT. Its translation: CASSDLGGWTNEKLFF.

This chain connects TRBV19 to TRBJ1-6; 10 nucleotides align to TRBD1. Germline lookup yields CDR1 LNHDA and CDR2 SQIVND (reference sequence). The trim removed 6 bases at V and 8 bases at J, leaving 4 bases unmatched. This CDR3 is 14 amino acids long. This chain's CDR3 is CASSTTGGDSPLHF. The CDR3 region has the DNA TGTGCCAGTAGCACGACAGGGGGCGATTCACCCCTCCACTTT.